Here is one TCR beta chain with its context. The sample comes from a study of blood T cell repertoires in COVID-19. Study at large: The samples span acute and convalescent COVID-19 from the United States, Italy and Spain. T cells, B-cell-depleted T cells, or PBMCs supplied cDNA or gDNA.

V lost 0 bases and J lost 8; bases outside the gene matches: 8. Germline loops: CDR1 GTSNPN, CDR2 SVGIG (reference sequence). The CDR3 is made up of 15 amino acids. Authors' data handling: Cell counts per sample came from amplifying reference gene primers. Sequencing used immunoSEQ multiplex PCR; TCRdb keeps in-frame clones, though not all of them. V, J and clone size are taken as reported in that table, and D and trimming were inferred from the DNA itself. The sample comprises more than 70,000 clones, about 76% of which are singletons, and approximately 24% rests with the top ten. The sequencing input was peripheral blood. The chain carries TRBV30 and TRBJ2-1, with 9 bases aligning to TRBD2. This clonotype was obtained from a human donor in a cohort sampled during active COVID-19. CDR3 sequence reads: CAWSVLAGGPDEQFF. The CDR3 nucleotides are TGTGCCTGGAGTGTTCTGGCGGGAGGGCCCGATGAGCAGTTCTTC.